The TCR beta chain described here comes from a study of blood T cell repertoires in COVID-19 (dated by TCRdb to 2019 to 2021). Regarding the complete study: Collaborator samples came from the United States, Italy and Spain and covered acute and convalescent phases of COVID-19. The samples were drawn from two sources: the first 160 participants of the ongoing ImmuneRACE study, and over 950 subjects contributed by 6 global collaborators. The dataset comprised deeply sampled blood TCRbeta repertoires from subjects exposed to, actively infected with, or recovered from COVID-19. The material from the prospective study consisted of cDNA or gDNA derived from T cells, B-cell-depleted T cells, or PBMCs. A freely available public database, intended as a resource for researchers studying the immune response to SARS-CoV-2, is where the repertoires were released. HLA class I and class II types, where available, came from metadata supplied by the sample provider rather than from assay-based typing. Sample metadata almost always included a de-identified subject ID, COVID-19 status, age in years and sex.

Whole blood was collected in K2EDTA tubes by collaborating institutions according to the institutions' own protocols. Collaborator samples were shipped for TCRbeta analysis as frozen whole blood, isolated PBMCs, or DNA extracted from either sample type. Beyond this particular receptor, the publication reports: The amount of clinical and demographic metadata varied by source and participant and was provided uncurated.

CDR3 length: 15 amino acids, cysteine to phenylalanine. Only the CDR3 part of the read is kept: 45 bases, read in frame from the first base. The CDR1 and CDR2 encoded by the germline V gene are MRHNA and SNTAGT. V and J are truncated by 1 base and 8 bases respectively, leaving an intervening sequence of 17 bases. Comments on this clone: Its binding antigen is unknown. Qualities for individual bases were not recorded, and no much larger clone is one base off.

The immunoSEQ Assay, a bias-controlled multiplex PCR, was used to amplify TCRbeta CDR3 regions from genomic DNA. The authors' pipeline ran thus. The number of nucleated cells in each sample was estimated by amplification of reference gene primers within the assay. To quantify the absolute abundance of each unique TCRbeta CDR3 rearrangement, sequence reads were collapsed and filtered. For each sample, productive Simpson clonality was calculated by taking the square root of Simpson's diversity index across productive rearrangements. The source is immuneACCESS, and TCRdb retained only in-frame sequences with V and J called. Part of the clones is not carried over; for the studies checked, unresolved V genes explain less than half of this, and the remainder is unexplained. Clonal size and the V and J genes are those of that table, whereas D and trimming came from the DNA. The sample table contains roughly 200,000 clones; only one count was recorded for around 83% of them. The top ten constitute roughly 8.2% of the sample.

Recombination linked TRBV6-4 to TRBJ1-2; 6 matching bases give a weak D call of TRBD1. The clonotype was recovered from a woman aged 55-70 years with acute or convalescent COVID-19. What was sequenced was peripheral blood. The CDR3 region has the sequence CASSDWTDPLGGYTF. The base sequence is TGTGCCAGCAGTGACTGGACAGATCCCCTTGGAGGCTACACCTTC.